This note documents a single T cell receptor beta chain sequence. Its antigen is as yet unknown. The source material, RNA transcripts, was used to amplify TCR beta CDR3 regions. Using the HTBI primer set, a first-round RT-PCR was run on the TCR CDR3. TCRdb passed the multiplex PCR reads through MiXCR, listing each CDR3 protein once. The sample has 550,000 to 650,000 distinct CDR3 sequences; over 11% are singletons. These data originate in a study of T cells in Graves' hyperthyroidism and ophthalmopathy. Study-wide results and limits: Ophthalmopathy cases were set apart from stable hyperthyroidism by a 13 V-J model.

The sample consisted of blood. The receptor was derived from a woman aged 25-40 years with Graves' hyperthyroidism that later progressed to Graves' ophthalmopathy.

CDR3 DNA sequence: TGTGCCAGCAGTTTCGGGAGGTCCCACGGGCAGTACTTC. Residues: CASSFGRSHGQYF. The V and J genes are TRBV12-3 or TRBV12-4 and TRBJ2-7, with 7 bases identical to TRBD2. This CDR3 comprises 13 residues. The V segment lost 3 bases and the J segment 9 bases; nucleotides outside the gene matches: 8.